The rows below give T cell receptor beta chains drawn from one sample of a study of blood T cell repertoires in COVID-19. Libraries were prepared by immunoSEQ multiplex PCR; TCRdb keeps only in-frame clonotypes and omits some of them. The sample has approximately 74,000 clones, about 91% seen once. The sample comprised peripheral blood. These receptors were collected from a woman aged 60 to 75 with active COVID-19. CDR3s leave out the opening cysteine and the closing phenylalanine or tryptophan. Not all rows give a size; the values are once, few, many and, for expanded clones, a class.

j_call,clone_size,v_call,cdr3_aa
TRBJ1-6,.,TRBV5-1,ASSLLSENSPLH
TRBJ2-3,.,TRBV5-1,ASSLPGLAARDTQY
TRBJ1-1,few,TRBV7-9,ASSSTGVGNTEAF
TRBJ1-3,.,TRBV2,ASSQGLGNTIY
TRBJ1-5,medium-sized,TRBV15,ATSRGAGPQH
TRBJ2-7,.,TRBV3-1/TRBV3-2,ASSQKLLGEQY
TRBJ1-6,.,TRBV3-1/TRBV3-2,ASSRRELNSPLH
TRBJ2-1,.,TRBV20-1,SASSDNEQF
TRBJ2-1,.,TRBV7-9,ASGRGGGVGNEQF
TRBJ2-1,few,TRBV7-9,ASSPAGLAGGNEQF
TRBJ2-1,.,TRBV7-9,ASSLAVRDRGGDEQF
TRBJ2-3,.,TRBV18,ASSPNTDTQY
TRBJ1-2,.,TRBV3-1/TRBV3-2,ASSPLPGRGGYGYT
TRBJ1-1,.,TRBV7-9,ASSTLRSRDRGNTEAF
TRBJ2-5,.,TRBV6-5,ASSYRGPIQKETQY
TRBJ2-1,once,TRBV29-1,SVALAGGYNEQF
.,.,TRBV11-2,ASSVSRGNEQY
TRBJ2-3,.,TRBV7-9,ASSSPGLAGGGTDTQY
TRBJ2-6,.,TRBV4-1,ASSQTGPGANVLT
TRBJ2-5,.,TRBV11-2,ASSLGGAAETQY
TRBJ1-5,.,TRBV28,ASVSPLAGRSNQPQH
TRBJ1-1,.,TRBV27,ASSPYRVGSTEAF
TRBJ1-1,.,TRBV25-1,ASSLTGNTEAF
TRBJ2-4,.,TRBV21-1,ASSIRRNSLAKNIQY
TRBJ1-4,.,TRBV7-9,ASSLARANEKLF
TRBJ2-1,once,TRBV30,AWSVTGINEQF
TRBJ2-3,few,TRBV11-2,ASSRGTGASSTDTQY